Described below is a single TCR beta chain sequence and its context. Its target is not known. These data belong to a study of cytomegalovirus exposure and HLA in healthy donors. General study results and limits: There was a cluster of highly shared sequence variants that was likely a sequencing artifact. The authors listed over 150 TCR beta chains as cytomegalovirus-associated. When analyzed later, a missense DCLRE1C variant was found to be linked to TCR beta V- and J-gene trimming.

V lost 0 bases and J lost 2; bases outside the gene matches: 14. This CDR3 is 19 amino acids long. CDR1 and CDR2 (germline): SGHRS, YFSETQ. Both 60 Vbeta primers and 13 Jbeta primers went into the PCR. Method: immunoSEQ multiplex PCR; TCRdb's copy keeps in-frame clones and lacks some. The table has 100,000 to 130,000 clones, approximately 80% seen once. This receptor was obtained from a male donor in good health and CMV-seronegative. The sequencing input was PBMCs. J is TRBJ2-1 and V is TRBV5-1, with 7 nucleotides matching TRBD2. In nucleotides, the CDR3 is TGCGCCAGCAGCTTGGACAGCCCAGCGGGCGGGAGAACCTACAATGAGCAGTTCTTC. Its translation: CASSLDSPAGGRTYNEQFF. Full variable domain (rest looked up from reference TRBV5-1 and TRBJ2-1): KAGVTQTPRYLIKTRGQQVTLSCSPISGHRSVSWYQQTPGQGLQFLFEYFSETQRNKGNFPGRFSGRQFSNSRSEMNVSTLELGDSALYLCASSLDSPAGGRTYNEQFFGPGTRLTVL.